These T cell receptor beta chains were read from a single sample in a study of blood T cell repertoires in COVID-19. Assay used: immunoSEQ multiplex PCR; TCRdb lists only in-frame clones, some missing. This table has under 35,000 clones, roughly 86% appearing once. Sequenced sample: peripheral blood. The receptors were gathered from a human donor with active COVID-19. The donor label of this sample is uncertain. Each CDR3 is given without its conserved first and last residue. The order of the fields is V gene, J gene, CDR3 protein.

>TRBV18|TRBJ2-1
ASSPRLAGLYNEQF
>TRBV14|TRBJ2-4
ASSPQIAKNIQY
>TRBV18|TRBJ2-1
ASSPRPQADNEQF
>TRBV3-1/TRBV3-2|TRBJ2-3
ASSLDWADTQY
>TRBV7-2|TRBJ1-2
ASSLSTPGQNYGYT
>TRBV7-9|TRBJ2-5
ASSLRAGAWWETQY
>TRBV18|TRBJ2-3
ASSPDSTGTDTQY
>TRBV7-2|TRBJ1-2
ASSPREGANYGYT
>TRBV7-9|TRBJ1-2
ASSRQGANYGYT
>TRBV7-2|TRBJ2-7
ASSLQTSGVEQY
>TRBV19|TRBJ2-1
ASSEDGMSSYNEQF
>TRBV7-2|TRBJ2-2
ASSSRGDVTGELF
>TRBV5-5|TRBJ2-3
ASSLAGGASDTQY
>TRBV6-5|TRBJ1-1
ASSYSARGNTEAF
>TRBV12-3/TRBV12-4|TRBJ2-7
ASSPRSYEQY
>TRBV7-2|TRBJ2-3
ASSSSVIADTQY